A single sample gave rise to the 16 T cell receptor beta chains below, sequenced in a study of beta chain features in type 1 diabetes. What was sequenced were expressed TCRB transcripts, since all of the isolated RNA had been reverse transcribed. The protocol was immunoSEQ multiplex PCR, while the TCRdb copy is restricted to in-frame clones and leaves out a portion. This table holds 450,000 to 550,000 clones, about 29% found once. The sequencing input was naive CD4+ T cells from blood. These receptors were obtained from a man younger than 35 in good health.

This clone was seen a few times. The chain is built from TRBV15 and TRBJ2-1, with D tentatively TRBD2 (10 bases). In germline, CDR1 is LNHNV, CDR2 YYDKDF (reference sequence). This CDR3 spans 19 amino acids. Trimming left V 3 bases short and J 7 bases short, with 28 bases between. CDR3 in amino acids: CATSRDRGRASGRENEQFF. Written as DNA, the CDR3 is TGTGCCACCAGCAGGGACAGGGGTCGCGCCAGCGGGAGGGAGAATGAGCAGTTCTTC.

The chain joins TRBV4-2 to TRBJ2-5; no clear D. Germline lookup yields CDR1 LGHNA and CDR2 YNFKEQ. This CDR3 spans 13 amino acids. Deletions cut 4 bases from V and 5 bases from J, with 11 bases between. The CDR3 DNA reads TGTGCCAGCAGCCCTCAGGTTCCTGAGACCCAGTACTTC. Protein product: CASSPQVPETQYF.

The chain uses TRBV4-2 and TRBJ1-5; no reliable D call. Trimming stripped 4 bases from V and 0 bases from J, with 10 bases between. The CDR3 has 15 amino acids. Germline CDR1 and CDR2: LGHNA and YNFKEQ. CDR3 sequence: CASSLQRDSNQPQHF. CDR3 sequence (DNA): TGTGCCAGCAGCCTCCAGAGGGATAGCAATCAGCCCCAGCATTTT.

The rearrangement uses TRBV6-1 and TRBJ2-1, with unresolved D. CDR1 and CDR2 from the germline V gene are MNHNS and SASEGT. V was cut by 4 bases and J by 0 bases, with 10 bases left in between. This CDR3 spans 15 amino acids. CDR3 sequence (DNA): TGTGCCAGCAGTGCCCAACCCGGCTCCTACAATGAGCAGTTCTTC. It specifies CASSAQPGSYNEQFF.

This clone was observed a few times. The same CDR3 is also encoded by other DNA sequences in this sample. The rearrangement uses TRBV29-1 and TRBJ1-4; TRBD1 aligns across 7 bases. The CDR3 totals 12 residues. The junction had 4 bases not matched to a gene; V was cut back by 4 bases and J by 8 bases. Germline CDR1 and CDR2: SQVTM and ANQGSEA. The CDR3 DNA sequence: TGCAGCGTTGGACAGGGAAACGAAAAACTGTTTTTT. This sequence encodes CSVGQGNEKLFF. Supplemented by reference TRBV29-1 and TRBJ1-4, the full variable domain reads SAVISQKPSRDICQRGTSLTIQCQVDSQVTMMFWYRQQPGQSLTLIATANQGSEATYESGFVIDKFPISRPNLTFSTLTVSNMSPEDSSIYLCSVGQGNEKLFFGSGTQLSVL.

V gene TRBV19 combines with J gene TRBJ2-1, with D maybe TRBD1 (6 bases). The CDR3 is 13 residues long. V lost 5 bases, J lost 4 bases, and 9 bases lay in between. Per the germline V gene, CDR1 is LNHDA and CDR2 is SQIVND (reference sequence). The CDR3, as DNA: TGTGCCAGTAGTTCCCAGGGGTACAATGAGCAGTTCTTC. Translating gives CASSSQGYNEQFF.

The table lists this clone with a few counts. V is TRBV2 and J is TRBJ2-3; 10 bases align to TRBD2. Germline CDR1 and CDR2: SNHLY and FYNNEI. The ends lost 6 bases at V and 6 bases at J; junction bases unmatched: 9. The CDR3 is made up of 15 amino acids. Here the CDR3 reads CASRPLGTSVDTQYF. DNA of the CDR3: TGTGCCAGCAGGCCCCTAGGGACTAGCGTGGATACGCAGTATTTT.

This chain uses TRBV20-1 with TRBJ2-3; D uncertain. CDR3 size: 11 residues. Deletions cut 3 bases from V and 4 bases from J, with 5 bases between. Per the germline V gene, CDR1 is DFQATT and CDR2 is SNEGSKA (reference sequence). The CDR3 reads CSASVSDTQYF. DNA of the CDR3: TGCAGTGCTAGTGTTTCAGATACGCAGTATTTT.

In its sample, this clone was seen a few times. The chain links TRBV11-2 to TRBJ1-4; TRBD1 might be the D (6 bases). CDR1 and CDR2 (germline): SGHAT, FQNNGV. V lost 1 base, J lost 11 bases, and 8 bases lay in between. The CDR3 has 12 residues. In DNA, the CDR3 is TGTGCCAGCAGCTTAGCAGGGGCGAAACTGTTTTTT. Translating it yields CASSLAGAKLFF.

This chain links TRBV5-4 with TRBJ2-4; D may match TRBD1 or TRBD2 (6 bases each). Deletions cut 4 bases from V and 1 base from J, with 15 bases between. The CDR3 extends over 16 amino acids. Germline-derived CDR1 and CDR2 are SGHNT and YYREEE (reference sequence). The CDR3 nucleotides read TGTGCCAGCAGCCTGAAGTCCGGGGGCGCCAAAAACATTCAGTACTTC. Its protein is CASSLKSGGAKNIQYF.

The rearrangement links TRBV6-6 to TRBJ1-4; D remains ambiguous. Germline lookup yields CDR1 MNHNY and CDR2 SVGAGI (reference sequence). V lost 6 bases and J lost 8, with 13 bases in between. The CDR3 is made up of 13 amino acids. Here the CDR3 DNA reads TGTGCCAGCAGCGGCCGGGCCCGGGAAAAACTGTTTTTT. Amino acids: CASSGRAREKLFF.

This chain joins TRBV5-1 and TRBJ2-7; 7 bases fit TRBD1. V lost 4 bases and J lost 3; bases outside the gene matches: 7. Germline CDR1 reads SGHRS; CDR2 reads YFSETQ. The CDR3 has 14 amino acids. CDR3 residues: CASSTGDRNYEQYF. CDR3 in DNA: TGCGCCAGCAGCACCGGGGACAGAAACTACGAGCAGTACTTC.

This clone was seen a few times. The chain couples TRBV6-5 to TRBJ2-5; maybe TRBD2 (6 bases). Germline CDR1 is MNHEY and CDR2 is SVGAGI. The CDR3 is made up of 14 amino acids. V was clipped by 6 bases and J by 5 bases, with 16 bases between them. The CDR3 here is CASRFQGGRETQYF. The CDR3 bases are TGTGCCAGCAGATTCCAAGGAGGGCGGGAGACCCAGTACTTC.

The J gene is TRBJ2-3, the V gene TRBV5-6; weak D call: TRBD2 (6 bases). The germline V gene has CDR1 SGHDT and CDR2 YYEEEE. V gave up 0 bases and J gave up 4 bases, with 9 bases separating them. This CDR3 has 14 residues. The CDR3 sequence is CASSLAGVADTQYF. For the CDR3, the DNA is TGTGCCAGCAGCTTGGCGGGAGTGGCAGATACGCAGTATTTT. Based on the CDR3 plus reference TRBV5-6 and TRBJ2-3, the full variable domain is DAGVTQSPTHLIKTRGQQVTLRCSPKSGHDTVSWYQQALGQGPQFIFQYYEEEERQRGNFPDRFSGHQFPNYSSELNVNALLLGDSALYLCASSLAGVADTQYFGPGTRLTVL.

Worth noting for this clone: One end of the junction does not line up with germline, which may come from a read error. The chain recombines TRBV28 with TRBJ2-2; TRBD1 matches 8 bases. CDR1 and CDR2 from the germline V gene are MDHEN and SYDVKM. CDR3 length equals 14 residues. This CDR3 is CASSLTGATRELFF. CDR3 coding DNA: TGTGCCAGCAGTTTGACAGGGGCCACCCGGGAGCTGTTTTTT.

This chain connects TRBV29-1 to TRBJ2-3; 9 nucleotides line up with TRBD2. This CDR3 contains 13 residues. V lost 7 bases, J lost 3 bases, and 5 bases stayed unmatched. Germline V gene sequence: CDR1 SQVTM, CDR2 ANQGSEA. Here the CDR3 DNA reads TGCAGCGCCCTAGCGGGATATACAGATACGCAGTATTTT. It translates to CSALAGYTDTQYF.